The 24 T cell receptor beta chains below come from one sample, sequenced in a study of regulatory T cells in long-lasting Graves disease. Arm-PCR of CDR3 regions and iRepertoire HTBI primers were the basis on which TCR beta libraries were built. TCRdb re-derived calls from the multiplex PCR reads in MiXCR, one entry per CDR3 protein. Altogether more than 350,000 distinct CDR3 sequences are present, under 15% being singletons, with the ten largest covering over 15%. Time point reported: newly diagnosed GD, antithyroid drugs for less than 3 months. The authors made the TCR library using RNA they extracted from PBMCs. A further study also used this sample, focusing on T cells in Graves' hyperthyroidism and ophthalmopathy.

This sample comprised peripheral blood mononuclear cells (PBMCs), obtained at new diagnosis, from a patient treated with antithyroid drugs. The receptors shown here come from a woman in her 30s with Graves disease.

At least ten counts were recorded for this clonotype. This chain joins TRBV5-1 and TRBJ2-3, with TRBD1 matching over 7 bases. V lost 2 bases to trimming and J lost 2 bases; unmatched junction nucleotides: 2. The V gene's germline CDR1 is SGHRS and CDR2 YFSETQ. This CDR3 region has 14 residues. CDR3 sequence: CASSFGQDTDTQYF. In DNA form, the CDR3 reads TGCGCCAGCAGCTTTGGACAGGACACAGATACGCAGTATTTT. The entire variable domain, with the rest obtained from reference TRBV5-1 and TRBJ2-3, is as follows: KAGVTQTPRYLIKTRGQQVTLSCSPISGHRSVSWYQQTPGQGLQFLFEYFSETQRNKGNFPGRFSGRQFSNSRSEMNVSTLELGDSALYLCASSFGQDTDTQYFGPGTRLTVL.

The sample holds many counts of this clonotype. The rearrangement links TRBV27 to TRBJ1-1; D uncertain. CDR3 length equals 14 residues. Trimming left V 3 bases short and J 3 bases short, with 11 bases between. Germline V CDR1 and CDR2: MNHEY, SMNVEV (reference sequence). The CDR3 DNA sequence: TGTGCCAGCAGTTTCGCAGGCGGGGACACTGAAGCTTTCTTT. It yields the protein CASSFAGGDTEAFF.

J is TRBJ1-5 and V is TRBV30; D remains ambiguous. Per germline, CDR1 GTSNPN and CDR2 SVGIG (reference sequence). The CDR3 spans 14 residues. Trimming pared 2 bases from V and 0 bases from J, leaving 8 bases between. CDR3: CAWSTALSNQPQHF. As DNA, the CDR3 is TGTGCCTGGAGTACAGCCCTTAGCAATCAGCCCCAGCATTTT.

This clonotype appeared a few times. This CDR3 reads CASSRSGTRVTYEQYF. In DNA form, the CDR3 reads TGTGCCAGTAGTAGGTCCGGGACTAGGGTTACATACGAGCAGTACTTC. The gene calls are TRBV19 and TRBJ2-7, with 8 bases lining up with TRBD2. Germline V gene sequence: CDR1 LNHDA, CDR2 SQIVND (reference sequence). Trimming removed 4 bases from V and 4 bases from J; junction bases left unmatched: 12. The CDR3 is made up of 16 amino acids.

This clonotype came up many times. This sequence joins TRBV20-1 and TRBJ2-7; weak D call: TRBD1 (6 bases). This CDR3 contains 16 residues. V was cut by 1 base and J by 0 bases, with 16 bases left in between. The germline gives CDR1 DFQATT, CDR2 SNEGSKA (reference sequence). The CDR3 nucleotides are TGCAGTGCTAGAGCCTACGACAGGTTATCCTCCTACGAGCAGTACTTC. Residues: CSARAYDRLSSYEQYF.

J is TRBJ2-1 and V is TRBV3-1; D may be TRBD1 (6 bases). From germline, CDR1 is LGHDT and CDR2 YNNKEL (reference sequence). Trimming took 7 bases from V and 8 from J, leaving 18 bases between them. The CDR3 sequence is 14 residues long. The CDR3 protein is CASTPFNRVDEQFF. In DNA form, the CDR3 reads TGTGCCAGCACCCCCTTTAACAGGGTCGATGAGCAGTTCTTC.

V and J are TRBV11-3 and TRBJ2-1; no reliable D call. Germline CDR1 and CDR2: SGHNT and YENEEA. The CDR3 loop spans 12 amino acids. V was pared by 0 bases and J by 10 bases, with 7 bases between. The CDR3 sequence is CASSLELGEQFF. Here the CDR3 DNA reads TGTGCCAGCAGCTTAGAATTGGGAGAGCAGTTCTTC.

This clonotype was observed many times. The V gene is TRBV2, the J gene TRBJ1-1, with a tentative D call TRBD1 (5 bases). CDR1 SNHLY and CDR2 FYNNEI come from the germline V gene. This CDR3 spans 14 amino acids. V gave up 6 bases and J gave up 5 bases, with 16 bases separating them. The CDR3 nucleotides are TGTGCCAGCAGGGACCAGGGCCCTACGACTGAAGCTTTCTTT. Its protein product is CASRDQGPTTEAFF.

This clonotype was seen repeatedly, ten times or more. This chain joins TRBV11-3 and TRBJ2-1, with D maybe TRBD2 (5 bases). V gave up 6 bases and J gave up 7 bases, with 7 bases separating them. Germline CDR1 is SGHNT and CDR2 is YENEEA. The CDR3 extends over 11 amino acids. The CDR3 DNA is TGTGCCAGCAGTTCGGGGAATGAGCAGTTCTTC. Translating it yields CASSSGNEQFF.

This rearrangement joins TRBV6-5 to TRBJ2-2; D may be TRBD1 (7 bases). CDR1 and CDR2 (germline): MNHEY, SVGAGI. The V and J ends lost 2 bases and 6 bases respectively, with 10 bases between them. CDR3 length: 14 amino acids. The CDR3 region is CASSYTGEAGELFF. As DNA, the CDR3 is TGTGCCAGCAGTTACACAGGGGAGGCCGGGGAGCTGTTTTTT.

Points on this clonotype: It may be a read error: a sequence one base away is much more abundant. J is TRBJ2-1 and V is TRBV2; D tentatively reads TRBD1 or TRBD2 (5 bases each). Germline V CDR1 and CDR2: SNHLY, FYNNEI. The CDR3 totals 17 residues. Trimming cost V 10 bases and J 2 bases, with 24 bases left between them. The CDR3 reads CAIPRRDGSSPYNEQFF. CDR3 nucleotides: TGTGCCATACCACGCCGGGACGGATCGTCCCCCTACAATGAGCAGTTCTTC.

This clonotype was observed many times. The chain recombines TRBV20-1 with TRBJ2-7; the D is unclear. This CDR3 contains 13 residues. The V and J ends lost 4 bases and 2 bases respectively, with 12 bases between them. CDR1 DFQATT and CDR2 SNEGSKA come from the germline V gene (reference sequence). The CDR3 nucleotides are TGCAGTGCTACCTTAGCCGGCGCCTACGAGCAGTACTTC. Translating it yields CSATLAGAYEQYF.

This clonotype was counted ten times or more. The chain combines TRBV11-2 with TRBJ2-1; 14 bases line up with TRBD2. Germline values: CDR1 SGHAT, CDR2 FQNNGV. The V segment lost 2 bases and the J segment 4 bases; nucleotides outside the gene matches: 13. The CDR3 contains 20 residues. CDR3 sequence reads: CASSLSRLAGGPLHYNEQFF. DNA for the CDR3: TGTGCCAGCAGCTTATCCCGACTAGCGGGAGGGCCCTTACATTACAATGAGCAGTTCTTC.

This clonotype was found many times. This chain connects TRBV20-1 to TRBJ2-1; 14 bases are a match to TRBD2. CDR3 size: 15 residues. Trimming removed 1 base from V and 7 bases from J; junction bases left unmatched: 3. CDR1 is DFQATT, CDR2 SNEGSKA, per germline (reference sequence). Written as DNA, the CDR3 is TGCAGTGCTAGAGCGACTAGCGGGAGGGTAAATGAGCAGTTCTTC. As protein: CSARATSGRVNEQFF.

This clonotype was counted only a few times. A much larger clone differs from this one at a single base, so this may be a read error. V and J are TRBV11-2 and TRBJ1-1; D is unresolved. Germline-derived CDR1 and CDR2 are SGHAT and FQNNGV. The CDR3 has 12 residues. The CDR3 is CASSPSDPVVSF. CDR3 sequence (DNA): TGTGCCAGCAGCCCCTCGGACCCTGTTGTGTCCTTT.

This clonotype was counted a few times. The rearrangement joins TRBV6-1 to TRBJ2-5; 9 nucleotides match TRBD1. The CDR3 has 14 amino acids. The germline gives CDR1 MNHNS, CDR2 SASEGT. After removal of 5 bases from V and 6 bases from J, the junction contained 7 bases not matched to a gene. The CDR3 protein is CASSPRQGGKTQYF. The CDR3 DNA reads as TGTGCCAGCAGTCCACGACAGGGGGGAAAGACCCAGTACTTC.

This clonotype was observed a handful of times. V usage is TRBV14 and J usage is TRBJ2-1; 13 bases agree with TRBD2. The germline V gene has CDR1 SGHDN and CDR2 FVKESK. After removal of 2 bases from V and 6 bases from J, the junction contained 4 bases not matched to a gene. CDR3 length: 16 residues. Written as DNA, the CDR3 is TGTGCCAGCAGCCAACCCGGACTAGCGGGAGTCAATGAGCAGTTCTTC. Amino acid sequence: CASSQPGLAGVNEQFF. The whole variable domain, remainder taken from reference TRBV14 and TRBJ2-1, is EAGVTQFPSHSVIEKGQTVTLRCDPISGHDNLYWYRRVMGKEIKFLLHFVKESKQDESGMPNNRFLAERTGGTYSTLKVQPAELEDSGVYFCASSQPGLAGVNEQFFGPGTRLTVL.

The chain recombines TRBV13 with TRBJ2-7; no firm D call. The V and J ends lost 0 bases and 2 bases respectively, with 11 bases between them. From germline, CDR1 is PRHDT and CDR2 FYEKMQ (reference sequence). The CDR3 is 15 amino acids. Here the CDR3 reads CASSLGWGSTYEQYF. For the CDR3, the DNA is TGTGCCAGCAGCTTAGGCTGGGGAAGCACCTACGAGCAGTACTTC.

Only a few counts were recorded for this clonotype. This chain links TRBV12-3 or TRBV12-4 with TRBJ2-7; tentative D call: TRBD2 (6 bases). Trimming stripped 8 bases from V and 5 bases from J, with 16 bases between. The CDR3 has 13 amino acids. The CDR3, as DNA: TGTGCCAGCGGTTCGGGAGCTAACGACGAGCAGTACTTC. Translating it yields CASGSGANDEQYF.

The rearrangement links TRBV7-9 to TRBJ2-1; D may be TRBD2 (5 bases). There are 15 residues in the CDR3. CDR1 and CDR2 (germline): SEHNR, FQNEAQ (reference sequence). V was pared by 1 base and J by 5 bases, with 12 bases between. Here the CDR3 reads CASSLVPAADNEQFF. The CDR3 coding sequence is TGTGCCAGCAGCTTAGTGCCAGCGGCAGACAATGAGCAGTTCTTC.

There are many counts of this clonotype. The rearrangement links TRBV27 to TRBJ2-1; 13 bases align to TRBD2. The last part of the DNA fits TRBJ2-5 better; the J call may be wrong. Germline V gene sequence: CDR1 MNHEY, CDR2 SMNVEV (reference sequence). CDR3 length: 17 residues. The CDR3 coding sequence is TGTGCCAGCAGTGGGGGACTAGCGGGAAGTTCACGGGAGACCCAGTACTTC. Amino acids: CASSGGLAGSSRETQYF.

This clonotype was seen repeatedly, ten times or more. The V call is TRBV28, the J call TRBJ2-7, with 7 bases aligning to TRBD1. The CDR3 is 15 residues long. Germline CDR1 reads MDHEN; CDR2 reads SYDVKM. Trimming at V came to 7 bases and at J to 4 bases, leaving 13 bases not matched to a gene. The CDR3 sequence is CASIPRDRAGYEQYF. DNA for the CDR3: TGTGCCAGCATCCCCCGAGACAGGGCTGGGTACGAGCAGTACTTC.

This clonotype has a handful of counts. This chain joins TRBV20-1 and TRBJ2-1; D might be TRBD1 (5 bases). The V end lost 3 bases, the J end lost 6 bases, and 12 bases lay between the germline ends. This CDR3 is 13 amino acids long. Germline lookup yields CDR1 DFQATT and CDR2 SNEGSKA (reference sequence). CDR3 sequence (DNA): TGCAGTGCTAGTGTGACAGCTGTCAATGAGCAGTTCTTC. It encodes CSASVTAVNEQFF.

This clonotype was observed many times. The chain links TRBV12-3 or TRBV12-4 to TRBJ1-4; D is undetermined. The CDR3 covers 15 residues. With 2 bases removed from V and 3 bases from J, the gap between germline ends came to 10 bases. In nucleotides, the CDR3 is TGTGCCAGCAGTTTAAGTCGAGGGTCTAATGAAAAACTGTTTTTT. As protein: CASSLSRGSNEKLFF.